This entry concerns a single TCR beta chain. This record belongs to a study of blood T cell repertoires in COVID-19. The ends were cut back, 3 bases at V and 8 bases at J, with 9 bases in the middle. The length of the CDR3 is 12 residues. The germline V gene has CDR1 LNHDA and CDR2 SQIVND (reference sequence). Measured with immunoSEQ multiplex PCR; TCRdb has only the in-frame clones, and not every one. The data contain 230,000 or so clones, about nine tenths of them singletons. The V gene is TRBV19, the J gene TRBJ2-3; no clear D. Sequenced input: PBMCs or T cells enriched from blood (not recorded which). The receptor's source is a woman aged 35 to 49 with acute COVID-19. The CDR3 spells CASSISLGTQYF. DNA of the CDR3: TGTGCCAGTAGTATCTCCCTAGGTACGCAGTATTTT.